These 21 T cell receptor beta chains were all obtained from the same sample, sequenced in a study of T cell responses to AZD1222 COVID-19 vaccine. Assay used: immunoSEQ multiplex PCR; TCRdb lists only in-frame clones, some missing. Of 100,000 or so clones listed, approximately 90% were seen once; the top ten hold 9% to 9.5%. Sequences were derived from peripheral blood, sampled on day 0 of AZD1222 vaccination. These receptors all come from an adult in good health.

The chain recombines TRBV3-1 (or the pseudogene TRBV3-2) with TRBJ2-1, with 11 bases aligning to TRBD2. J lost 5 bases, V lost 4 bases, and 7 bases had no gene match. The CDR3 consists of 16 residues. Germline CDR1 and CDR2: LGHDT and YNNKEL (reference sequence). Here the CDR3 reads CASSLRLAGGNNEQFF. Written as DNA, the CDR3 is TGTGCCAGCAGCCTACGTCTAGCGGGAGGAAACAATGAGCAGTTCTTC.

J is TRBJ1-2 and V is TRBV3-1 (or the pseudogene TRBV3-2), with 10 bases matching TRBD1. The CDR3 runs 13 residues. The V gene's germline CDR1 is LGHDT and CDR2 YNNKEL (reference sequence). The V and J ends lost 5 bases and 4 bases, in that order; junction bases with no gene match: 1. CDR3 DNA sequence: TGTGCCAGCAGCAGGGACAGGGGCTATGGCTACACCTTC. Translating it yields CASSRDRGYGYTF.

The chain recombines TRBV18 with TRBJ2-7; D unresolved. This CDR3 has 13 residues. The V end lost 0 bases, the J end lost 7 bases, and 10 bases lay between the germline ends. Germline CDR1 is KGHSH and CDR2 is LQKENI. The CDR3 DNA sequence: TGTGCCAGCTCACCACCTGTTCTTGGAGAGCAGTACTTC. It specifies CASSPPVLGEQYF.

The rearrangement uses TRBV10-3 and TRBJ2-7, with D hard to call. Germline CDR1 and CDR2: ENHRY and SYGVKD. V was shortened by 3 bases and J by 3 bases, with 6 bases between the two germline ends. The CDR3 runs 12 residues. The CDR3: CAISEGVYEQYF. DNA of the CDR3: TGTGCCATCAGTGAAGGAGTCTACGAGCAGTACTTC.

CDR3: CASSPGLGGTQYF. The DNA for the CDR3 is TGTGCCAGCAGTCCGGGACTAGGTGGGACCCAGTACTTC. The V gene is TRBV6-5, the J gene TRBJ2-5; TRBD2 aligns across 8 bases. CDR3 size: 13 residues. Germline V gene sequence: CDR1 MNHEY, CDR2 SVGAGI. Trimming cost V 5 bases and J 7 bases; bases outside gene matches: 6.

In its sample, this clone was seen a few times. J is TRBJ2-7 and V is TRBV10-3; either TRBD1 or TRBD2 may supply D (5 bases each). Germline V gene data show CDR1 as ENHRY and CDR2 as SYGVKD. Between the trimmed V and J ends, which lost 11 bases and 4 bases, there was a span of 21 bases. This CDR3 region has 14 residues. CDR3: CAVRDRYVGYEQYF. The CDR3 DNA reads as TGTGCCGTCCGGGACCGGTATGTGGGGTACGAGCAGTACTTC.

The rearrangement joins TRBV19 to TRBJ1-5; D is possibly TRBD1 (6 bases). The CDR3 loop spans 14 amino acids. Deletions cut 4 bases from V and 5 bases from J, with 12 bases between. CDR1 LNHDA and CDR2 SQIVND come from the germline V gene (reference sequence). The CDR3 coding sequence is TGTGCCAGTAGTAGGCAGGGGTTTGATCAGCCCCAGCATTTT. As protein: CASSRQGFDQPQHF.

V is TRBV7-2 and J is TRBJ2-3, with 7 bases aligning to TRBD2. Unmatched junction bases numbered 4, after V lost 5 bases and J lost 2 bases. CDR1 is SGHTA and CDR2 is FQGNSA in the germline V gene. This CDR3 has 14 amino acids. In DNA form, the CDR3 reads TGTGCCAGCAGCCTGGGACTAATCACAGATACGCAGTATTTT. Translated, it gives CASSLGLITDTQYF.

This clone came up a few times. This chain connects TRBV19 to TRBJ1-1; TRBD1 agrees at 7 bases. After removal of 7 bases from V and 2 bases from J, the junction contained 7 bases not matched to a gene. Germline assignment: CDR1 LNHDA and CDR2 SQIVND (reference sequence). The CDR3 sequence is 14 residues long. The CDR3 nucleotides read TGTGCCAGTATCTTAAGACAGGGAAACACTGAAGCTTTCTTT. Its protein product is CASILRQGNTEAFF.

The rearrangement links TRBV30 to TRBJ2-7; D is perhaps TRBD2 (6 bases). The CDR3 covers 14 residues. Germline values: CDR1 GTSNPN, CDR2 SVGIG (reference sequence). V lost 1 base, J lost 5 bases, and 15 bases lay in between. CDR3 DNA: TGTGCCTGGAGTGGGGGACTCGGCCAACACGAGCAGTACTTC. This gives the protein CAWSGGLGQHEQYF.

The chain combines TRBV6-4 with TRBJ1-5; D is uncertain. The V gene lost 6 bases and the J gene lost 7 bases, with 13 bases spanning the gap. Germline V gene sequence: CDR1 MRHNA, CDR2 SNTAGT. The CDR3 extends over 13 amino acids. The CDR3 is CASSPDVSQPQHF. DNA for the CDR3: TGTGCCAGCAGCCCTGATGTTAGCCAGCCCCAGCATTTT.

The CDR3 reads CASSQISGGYNEQFF. The CDR3 coding sequence is TGTGCCAGCAGCCAGATAAGTGGGGGTTACAATGAGCAGTTCTTC. V usage is TRBV11-3 and J usage is TRBJ2-1; either TRBD1 or TRBD2 may fit D (5 bases each). Germline CDR1 SGHNT, CDR2 YENEEA. V lost 5 bases to trimming and J lost 4 bases, with 15 bases between them. CDR3 length: 15 residues.

The count of this clone is one. The genes are TRBV5-1 and TRBJ2-5, with a possible D match to TRBD2 (6 bases). Germline CDR1 reads SGHRS; CDR2 reads YFSETQ. The CDR3 runs 15 residues. Trimming removed 3 bases at V and 5 bases at J, with 17 bases between. The CDR3 nucleotides are TGCGCCAGCAGCTCTGATTCGGGAGCCGGCGAGACCCAGTACTTC. Protein product: CASSSDSGAGETQYF.

The genes are TRBV24-1 and TRBJ1-2; D is perhaps TRBD1 (5 bases). This CDR3 region has 14 residues. The germline CDR1 and CDR2 sequences are KGHDR and SFDVKD. V was pared by 5 bases and J by 7 bases, with 16 bases between. The DNA for the CDR3 is TGTGCCACCAGTGGATGGGCAGACAGTTCTGGCTACACCTTC. Protein: CATSGWADSSGYTF.

The rearrangement links TRBV29-1 to TRBJ2-1; 9 bases line up with TRBD1. There are 17 residues in the CDR3. Germline trimming cut 4 bases from V and 2 bases from J; bases unmatched to any gene: 12. Germline CDR1 SQVTM, CDR2 ANQGSEA. The CDR3 bases are TGCAGCGTTGTTAGTTTGGGACAGGGTGGAACCTACAATGAGCAGTTCTTC. This gives the protein CSVVSLGQGGTYNEQFF.

The rearrangement joins TRBV7-2 to TRBJ2-5; D not resolved. The V and J ends lost 1 base and 5 bases respectively, with 11 bases between them. The CDR3 spans 14 residues. Germline CDR1 SGHTA, CDR2 FQGNSA. As DNA, the CDR3 is TGTGCCAGCAGCTTAGTTGGCCCCACGGAGACCCAGTACTTC. It is translated as CASSLVGPTETQYF. Complete variable domain (other parts from reference TRBV7-2 and TRBJ2-5): GAGVSQSPSNKVTEKGKDVELRCDPISGHTALYWYRQSLGQGLEFLIYFQGNSAPDKSGLPSDRFSAERTGGSVSTLTIQRTQQEDSAVYLCASSLVGPTETQYFGPGTRLLVL.

J is TRBJ1-3 and V is TRBV5-1, with 7 bases fitting TRBD1. The junction had 7 bases not matched to a gene; V was cut back by 4 bases and J by 0 bases. Germline V lookup: CDR1 SGHRS, CDR2 YFSETQ. This CDR3 is 16 amino acids long. DNA for the CDR3: TGCGCCAGCAGCCTGCTCACAGGGGCCTCTGGAAACACCATATATTTT. Translation gives CASSLLTGASGNTIYF. Together with reference TRBV5-1 and TRBJ1-3, the CDR3 gives the full variable domain: KAGVTQTPRYLIKTRGQQVTLSCSPISGHRSVSWYQQTPGQGLQFLFEYFSETQRNKGNFPGRFSGRQFSNSRSEMNVSTLELGDSALYLCASSLLTGASGNTIYFGEGSWLTVV.

The genes are TRBV7-8 and TRBJ2-1; D is unclear. V lost 3 bases, J lost 9 bases, and 9 bases lay in between. CDR1 SGHVS and CDR2 FQNEAQ come from the germline V gene. The CDR3 runs to 12 residues. CDR3 protein: CASSFSHLEQFF. Here the CDR3 DNA reads TGTGCCAGCAGCTTTTCACACCTTGAGCAGTTCTTC.

The V call is TRBV20-1, the J call TRBJ1-1; D is unresolved. Trimming removed 2 bases at V and 6 bases at J, with 7 bases between. This CDR3 is built from 11 residues. In germline, CDR1 is DFQATT, CDR2 SNEGSKA (reference sequence). The CDR3 DNA is TGCAGTGCTAGATCCCCGGCTGAAGCTTTCTTT. Its protein product is CSARSPAEAFF.

V and J are TRBV19 and TRBJ1-1, with D unclear. V lost 8 bases and J 0 bases, leaving 10 bases between the germline ends. Germline assignment: CDR1 LNHDA and CDR2 SQIVND (reference sequence). This CDR3 spans 13 amino acids. The DNA of the CDR3 is TGTGCCAGTTCTTTCGGATTGAACACTGAAGCTTTCTTT. This codes for CASSFGLNTEAFF.

The V and J genes are TRBV10-1 and TRBJ2-3, with D uncertain. Germline assignment: CDR1 WNHNN and CDR2 SYGVQD (reference sequence). The length of the CDR3 is 13 residues. V was pared by 2 bases and J by 2 bases, with 5 bases between. This CDR3 is CASSEGDTDTQYF. Here the CDR3 DNA reads TGCGCCAGCAGTGAGGGGGACACAGATACGCAGTATTTT.